This T cell receptor (beta chain) comes out of a study of CXCR3-negative and CXCR3-positive naive CD8 T cells. Study summary: Per-library TRB read counts averaged about 1.5 +/- 0.3 million, adding up to about 150 million in total. Whole-study findings and limits: Researchers report CXCR3 expression partially decreased after cryopreservation, with fresh PBMCs used in most assays. Memory cells diverged, while naive CXCR3-positive and CXCR3-negative cells had similar TRBV-TRBJ usage.

As for this clonotype: The antigen is undetermined.

The authors prepared UMI-labeled TRB cDNA libraries by 5' RACE. TCRdb re-called the 5' RACE reads and shows each CDR3 protein once, DNA omitted. This sample contains about 40,000 distinct CDR3 sequences. This CDR3 is built from 14 residues. J is TRBJ2-7 and V is TRBV23-1. TRBV23-1 belongs to the ORF category, with a function that is uncertain. The sequencing input was memory CD8+ T cells from blood. This TCR was sampled from a human donor in good health. Some clones in this sample may be carry-over from other donors' samples. The CDR3 is CASSHRTGPYEQYF.